The next 2 T cell receptor beta chains were all read from a single sample in a study of molecular identifiers for immune sequencing clone quantification (dated by TCRdb to about 2018). The library was made by PCR. The sequencer was a NextSeq 500. The public sequencing data were trimmed at Q25 with fastp and processed into clonotypes with MiXCR by TCRdb, which kept only in-frame beta chains. Rows matching on CDR3 protein sequence are summarized as one entry with the most common DNA and genes. This sample lists about 630,000 distinct CDR3 sequences; less than 30% were detected once. Jointly, the top ten make up 0.78% of the sample. The source material was naive CD8+ T cells from blood, with Jurkat cell RNA spiked in. Interpreted using the paper, the cell subset or site label stands for: FACS-sorted CD8+CD4-CCR7+CD45RA+ naive T cells. These receptors came from a human donor in good health. Some libraries in this study had Jurkat cell RNA spiked in.

This clonotype was seen a few times. This chain links TRBV15 with TRBJ2-7, with TRBD1 as a possible D gene (6 bases). The CDR3 is 13 residues long. The ends were cut back, 5 bases at V and 1 base at J, with 9 bases in the middle. Germline values: CDR1 LNHNV, CDR2 YYDKDF (reference sequence). CDR3 DNA: TGTGCCACCAGCTCAGGGGCATCCTACGAGCAGTACTTC. It yields the protein CATSSGASYEQYF.

This clonotype occurred a few times. This rearrangement joins TRBV5-6 to TRBJ2-2; tentatively, D is TRBD1 (5 bases). The V end lost 1 base, the J end lost 1 base, and 14 bases lay between the germline ends. Germline V lookup: CDR1 SGHDT, CDR2 YYEEEE. The CDR3 is 17 residues long. The CDR3 sequence: CASSLSSRVKNTGELFF. The CDR3 DNA sequence: TGTGCCAGCAGCTTGTCTTCCAGGGTGAAGAACACCGGGGAGCTGTTTTTT.